The TCR beta chain described here comes from a study of shared clonotypes between healthy human individuals. Turning to the study itself: Per-donor plates numbered three CD4 naive, three CD4 memory, two CD8 naive and one CD8 memory.

Germline V gene data show CDR1 as MDHEN and CDR2 as SYDVKM. The CDR3 has 11 residues. With 5 bases removed from V and 7 bases from J, the gap between germline ends came to 6 bases. With respect to this clone: What it binds is not known. The sample holds other DNA sequences that translate to the same CDR3.

Sequencing was performed with immunoSEQ multiplex PCR; in TCRdb, only in-frame clones are kept and a portion is missing. The sample carries 550,000 to 850,000 clones, over 55% recorded once. Study observations and caveats: Exclusively blood specimens were collected; tissue repertoires likely differ. The study found 4.5% to 6% of naive CD4 clonotypes shared across a few donors.

The chain carries TRBV28 and TRBJ1-3; D unresolved. The TCR comes from a woman in her 30s in good health. Sequenced: memory CD4+ T cells sorted from blood. Subset indicated: CD45RA-negative fraction. The CDR3 nucleotides read TGTGCCAGCAGTCTGGGCAACACCATATATTTT. Its translation: CASSLGNTIYF.